The 7 T cell receptor beta chains below come from one sample, sequenced in a study of blood T cell repertoires in COVID-19. This table comes from immunoSEQ multiplex PCR, and its TCRdb copy is limited to in-frame clones, with some not included. Found here are around 140,000 clones, around 87% of them singletons; the top ten hold roughly 37%. The sample comprised peripheral blood. The receptors here all came from a man between 45 and 60 years old who had recovered from COVID-19.

This chain connects TRBV30 to TRBJ1-2; TRBD1 matches at 10 bases. J lost 7 bases, V lost 3 bases, and 5 bases had no gene match. The germline CDR1 and CDR2 sequences are GTSNPN and SVGIG (reference sequence). The CDR3 is 13 amino acids. The CDR3 reads CAWRWTGGGGYTF. The DNA of the CDR3 is TGTGCCTGGAGGTGGACAGGGGGTGGTGGCTACACCTTC.

This clone has ten or more counts. The V call is TRBV19, the J call TRBJ2-7; 12 bases line up with TRBD2. This CDR3 region has 14 residues. CDR1 is LNHDA and CDR2 is SQIVND in the germline V gene (reference sequence). V was pared by 10 bases and J by 0 bases, with 4 bases of the junction left unmatched. The CDR3 DNA reads TGTGCCACCTCTAGCGGGGGGGGCTCCTACGAGCAGTACTTC. Its protein product is CATSSGGGSYEQYF.

The J gene is TRBJ1-5, the V gene TRBV11-2, with D possibly TRBD1 on 6 matching bases. Germline V gives CDR1 SGHAT, CDR2 FQNNGV. Trimming shortened V by 5 bases and J by 4 bases, and 15 bases separated the two germline ends. CDR3 size: 15 residues. This CDR3 is CASSPATGSNQPQHF. The DNA of the CDR3 is TGTGCCAGCAGCCCCGCAACAGGGTCGAATCAGCCCCAGCATTTT.

The genes are TRBV5-4 and TRBJ1-3, with 7 positions matching TRBD1. The J segment lost 1 base and the V segment lost 4 bases, leaving 5 bases of the junction unmatched. The CDR3 has 15 amino acids. The germline gives CDR1 SGHNT, CDR2 YYREEE (reference sequence). The chain's CDR3 is CASSQQGFSGNTIYF. For the CDR3, the DNA is TGTGCCAGCAGCCAACAGGGGTTTTCTGGAAACACCATATATTTT.

V and J are TRBV18 and TRBJ2-7, with 7 bases fitting TRBD1. Trimming at V came to 3 bases and at J to 2 bases, leaving 7 bases not matched to a gene. Germline assignment: CDR1 KGHSH and CDR2 LQKENI. This CDR3 has 15 residues. This CDR3 reads CASSPGRGHTYEQYF. The DNA for the CDR3 is TGTGCCAGCTCACCGGGAAGGGGGCACACCTACGAGCAGTACTTC.

The chain couples TRBV13 to TRBJ1-2, with D maybe TRBD1 (5 bases). The CDR3 totals 14 residues. The germline gives CDR1 PRHDT, CDR2 FYEKMQ (reference sequence). The germline V and J ends were trimmed by 4 bases and 7 bases, with 16 bases remaining between them. Here the CDR3 reads CASSSLRDRGGYTF. As DNA, the CDR3 is TGTGCCAGCAGCTCCCTCAGGGATAGGGGTGGCTACACCTTC.

This clone was found once. This chain uses TRBV4-1 with TRBJ1-3, with 7 nucleotides matching TRBD1. Trimming at V came to 0 bases and at J to 0 bases, leaving 5 bases not matched to a gene. CDR3 length: 17 amino acids. In germline, CDR1 is MGHRA, CDR2 YSYEKL. The CDR3, as DNA: TGCGCCAGCAGCCAAGATCGGACAGGCCCCTCTGGAAACACCATATATTTT. As protein: CASSQDRTGPSGNTIYF.